These T cell receptor beta chains were read from a single sample in a study of radiotherapy plus CTLA-4 blockade in lung cancer. Using immunoSEQ multiplex PCR, the repertoire was profiled, and TCRdb retains in-frame clones only, with some absent. Of about 76,000 clones in the sample, more than 80% were seen once. The specimen comprised peripheral blood, sampled from a patient treated with radiotherapy plus ipilimumab. These TCRs come from a human donor with non-small cell lung cancer who had stable disease on radiotherapy plus ipilimumab. CDR3s include the opening cysteine and the closing phenylalanine or tryptophan.

>TRBV5-1|TRBJ2-2
CASSYGGANTGELFF
>TRBV15|TRBJ2-1
CATSPRGRGDEQFF
>TRBV9|TRBJ2-3
CASSVATFSGRSFRTDTQYF
>TRBV5-1|TRBJ2-3
CASRIYGGGTDTQYF
>TRBV28|TRBJ2-3
CASRSSGGGTDTQYF
>TRBV4-2|TRBJ1-5
CASSQGPESNQPQHF
>TRBV10-2|TRBJ2-1
CASKRGGENEQFF
>TRBV14|TRBJ2-1
CASSQIGASYNEQFF
>TRBV9|TRBJ2-5
CASSVRGVGETQYF
>TRBV7-3|TRBJ2-1
CASSISGRGDEQFF
>TRBV5-4|TRBJ2-5
CASSLAGTSGGVETQYF
>TRBV4-1|TRBJ2-1
CASSQAGSGGHYNEQFF
>TRBV6-1|TRBJ1-1
CASSNRARAEAFF
>TRBV6-6|TRBJ2-7
CASSRREAAYEQYF
>TRBV29-1|TRBJ1-3
CSVKTGDTIYF
>TRBV4-1|TRBJ2-7
CASREGTGALYEQYF
>TRBV15|TRBJ1-2
CATTQIGRGYTF
>TRBV7-9|TRBJ2-7
CASSLTGYEQYF
>TRBV19|TRBJ1-1
CASRLGQDNTEAFF
>TRBV6-5|TRBJ2-3
CASMARGADFDTQYF
>TRBV5-5|TRBJ1-1
CASILRPPEAFF
>TRBV18|TRBJ1-2
CASSPWDTNYGYTF
>TRBV5-1|TRBJ2-2
CASSLLAGGNTGELFF
>TRBV5-4|TRBJ1-1
CASSSGDRTNTEAFF
>TRBV27|TRBJ1-1
CASKGYGGHTEAFF
>TRBV27|TRBJ2-7
CASSLSPYEQYF
>TRBV18|TRBJ1-6
CASSTDRGRDSPLHF
>TRBV28|TRBJ2-2
CASSSGLTNTGELFF
>TRBV6-6|TRBJ2-1
CASQNGNEQFF
>TRBV18|TRBJ2-7
CASSPQGRLAEQYF
>TRBV9|TRBJ2-1
CASSPGTGVNEQFF
>TRBV5-6|TRBJ2-5
CASSPKSGRRETQYF
>TRBV29-1|TRBJ2-7
CSGRSDRAYEQYF
>TRBV10-1|TRBJ2-1
CASSDRRKTYNEQFF
>TRBV5-6|TRBJ2-3
CASSSGLAELTDTQYF
>TRBV7-3|TRBJ2-1
CASSLPLGRSYNEQFF
>TRBV5-1|TRBJ1-5
CASSLEGLQPQHF
>TRBV5-1|TRBJ1-6
CASSSRDGGSPLHF
>TRBV6-1|TRBJ2-6
CASRVGSSGANVLTF
>TRBV30|TRBJ1-5
CAWSVGRARQPQHF
>TRBV28|TRBJ2-5
CASRGIAGGSQETQYF
>TRBV29-1|TRBJ2-5
CSVGASSRAETQYF
>TRBV28|TRBJ1-4
CASSLGSAPNEKLFF
>TRBV9|TRBJ2-3
CASSVLGGTLEDTQYF
>TRBV6-1|TRBJ1-1
CASSGDRGMNTEAFF
>TRBV6-1|TRBJ1-5
CASSAGTGGGQPQHF
>TRBV11-2|TRBJ1-4
CASSLPQGGGRDEKLFF
>TRBV30|TRBJ2-7
CAWSVQMGYEQYF
>TRBV11-2|TRBJ2-2
CASSLGRVSTGELFF
>TRBV28|TRBJ2-7
CASSSSLPYEQYF